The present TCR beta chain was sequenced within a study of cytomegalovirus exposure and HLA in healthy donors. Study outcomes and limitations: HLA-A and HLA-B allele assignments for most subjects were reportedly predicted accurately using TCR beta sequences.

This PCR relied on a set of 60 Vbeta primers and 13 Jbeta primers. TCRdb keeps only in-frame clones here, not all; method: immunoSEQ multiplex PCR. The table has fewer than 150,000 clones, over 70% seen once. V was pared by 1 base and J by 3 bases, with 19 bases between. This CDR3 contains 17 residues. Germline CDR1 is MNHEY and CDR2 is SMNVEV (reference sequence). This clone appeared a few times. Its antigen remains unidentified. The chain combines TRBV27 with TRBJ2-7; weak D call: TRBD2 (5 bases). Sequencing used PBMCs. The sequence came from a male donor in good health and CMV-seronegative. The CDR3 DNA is TGTGCCAGCAGTTTATTAGTTCGGTCGGAGGTTTACTACGAGCAGTACTTC. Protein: CASSLLVRSEVYYEQYF.